Listed here are 11 T cell receptor beta chains from one sample, sequenced in a study of blood T cells in healthy people across ages. Using a J-beta primer mix together with a sample-barcoded 5' primer, a second PCR was run for about 7 to 12 cycles. TCRdb re-derived calls from the 5' RACE reads in MiXCR, one entry per CDR3 protein. This table holds over a million distinct CDR3 sequences, roughly 60% found once. Sequencing was performed on blood. These receptors were collected from a man younger than 30 in good health.

This clonotype has more than one count but fewer than ten. The gene calls are TRBV11-2 and TRBJ1-4, with D perhaps TRBD1 (5 bases). The V end was cut by 1 base, the J end by 5 bases, with 11 bases between. Germline V lookup: CDR1 SGHAT, CDR2 FQNNGV. The CDR3 is 15 residues long. The CDR3 nucleotides read TGTGCCAGCAGCTTAGCTGGGGGTCGGAATGAAAAACTGTTTTTT. It is translated as CASSLAGGRNEKLFF.

The chain has TRBV12-3 or TRBV12-4 and TRBJ1-1; D call uncertain. There are 13 residues in the CDR3. The germline V and J ends were trimmed by 7 bases and 11 bases, with 20 bases remaining between them. The CDR3 nucleotides read TGTGCCAGCATCAAAGAAGTACCTCCCAAGGCTTTCTTT. Protein: CASIKEVPPKAFF.

In its sample, this clonotype was seen a few times. As DNA, the CDR3 is TGCAGCGCCGGCCGGGGACTCACAGATACGCAGTATTTT. It encodes CSAGRGLTDTQYF. The gene calls are TRBV29-1 and TRBJ2-3; tentative D call: TRBD2 (6 bases). CDR1 SQVTM and CDR2 ANQGSEA come from the germline V gene. This CDR3 region has 13 residues. V was trimmed by 7 bases and J by 2 bases, leaving 13 bases between them.

The rearrangement uses TRBV12-3 or TRBV12-4 and TRBJ1-2; no clear D. Trimming took off 3 bases at V and 4 bases at J, with 18 bases between the two ends. The CDR3 loop spans 16 amino acids. The CDR3 here is CASSFQGGNNGYGYTF. In nucleotides, the CDR3 is TGTGCCAGCAGTTTTCAAGGCGGAAATAATGGCTATGGCTACACCTTC.

The chain links TRBV6-2 or TRBV6-3 to TRBJ2-4, with no clear D. The assigned J gene may be wrong: the sequence end matches TRBJ2-7 better. CDR3 length: 15 amino acids. Germline assignment: CDR1 MNHEY and CDR2 SVGEGT. The CDR3 loop reads CASSIINSLSYEQYF. The CDR3 DNA sequence: TGTGCCAGCAGTATCATTAATAGTCTGTCCTACGAGCAGTACTTC.

The chain is built from TRBV4-2 and TRBJ2-1, with D unclear. The CDR3 runs to 15 residues. Germline CDR1 is LGHNA and CDR2 is YNFKEQ. V lost 4 bases, J lost 5 bases, and 15 bases lay in between. CDR3 residues: CASSPLQRVDNEQFF. Here the CDR3 DNA reads TGTGCCAGCAGCCCTCTACAACGAGTGGACAATGAGCAGTTCTTC.

There are a few counts of this clonotype. V and J are TRBV20-1 and TRBJ2-1; 8 nucleotides line up with TRBD2. V shed 6 bases and J 6 bases; nucleotides not matched to a gene: 13. The CDR3 length is 15 residues. Germline assignment: CDR1 DFQATT and CDR2 SNEGSKA (reference sequence). The CDR3: CSALEGRSGGNEQFF. CDR3 in DNA: TGCAGTGCACTAGAGGGGCGGAGCGGGGGCAATGAGCAGTTCTTC.

The chain uses TRBV23-1 and TRBJ2-7, with D maybe TRBD1 (5 bases). TRBV23-1 is labeled an ORF, and its function is uncertain. This CDR3 spans 19 amino acids. Between the trimmed V and J ends, which lost 7 bases and 3 bases, there was a span of 31 bases. The CDR3 spells CASTRSHRTLVVSVYEQYF. CDR3 nucleotide sequence: TGCGCCAGCACACGCAGTCACCGGACATTGGTTGTTTCAGTCTACGAGCAGTACTTC.

A few counts support this clonotype. This sequence joins TRBV5-6 and TRBJ1-6; D is possibly TRBD1 (6 bases). The ends were cut back, 1 base at V and 5 bases at J, with 10 bases in the middle. Germline-derived CDR1 and CDR2 are SGHDT and YYEEEE. This CDR3 comprises 15 residues. CDR3 amino acids: CASSLTGSDNSPLHF. DNA for the CDR3: TGTGCCAGCAGCTTGACAGGGTCCGATAATTCACCCCTCCACTTT.

The table lists this clonotype with a few counts. The V call is TRBV2, the J call TRBJ2-4, with D unresolved. Germline V CDR1 and CDR2: SNHLY, FYNNEI. V was trimmed by 5 bases and J by 2 bases, leaving 13 bases between them. The CDR3 contains 15 residues. The CDR3 sequence is CASSQDPPTKNIQYF. In nucleotides, the CDR3 is TGTGCCAGCAGTCAGGACCCCCCGACCAAAAACATTCAGTACTTC.

The chain has TRBV5-1 and TRBJ1-1, with a weak D call TRBD1 (5 bases). Germline assignment: CDR1 SGHRS and CDR2 YFSETQ. This CDR3 comprises 15 residues. Trimming removed 2 bases at V and 6 bases at J, with 17 bases between. CDR3 amino acids: CASSLWAGNQAEAFF. The CDR3 region has the DNA TGCGCCAGCAGCTTATGGGCAGGGAACCAGGCTGAAGCTTTCTTT.